The 24 T cell receptor beta chains in this list originate from one sample, sequenced in a study of neurological immune-mediated disorders. MiXCR was run by TCRdb on the 5' RACE reads, yielding one entry per CDR3 protein. The repertoire includes 40,000 or so distinct CDR3 sequences, around 14% of them detected once, and roughly 27% sits in the top ten. Sequencing was done on a sample of PBMCs. The receptor source for this set is a woman between 45 and 65 years old with HTLV-1-associated myelopathy (HAM/TSP).

This clonotype has ten or more counts. The CDR3 protein is CASSYSLGYDNQPQHF. The DNA for the CDR3 is TGTGCCAGCAGTTATAGCTTGGGTTACGACAATCAGCCCCAGCATTTT. The chain has TRBV12-3 or TRBV12-4 and TRBJ1-5; no clear D gene. V lost 4 bases and J lost 3, with 16 bases in between. This CDR3 contains 16 residues.

This clonotype occurred many times. J is TRBJ2-3 and V is TRBV14; TRBD2 matches 7 bases. The CDR3 is made up of 16 amino acids. CDR1 and CDR2 (germline): SGHDN, FVKESK. Trimming cost V 3 bases and J 1 base; bases outside gene matches: 7. CDR3 coding DNA: TGTGCCAGCAGCCAGATGACTAGCTTTGGCACAGATACGCAGTATTTT. This encodes CASSQMTSFGTDTQYF.

V usage is TRBV7-6 and J usage is TRBJ2-5; TRBD2 might be the D (5 bases). V was shortened by 5 bases and J by 2 bases, with 27 bases between the two germline ends. The CDR3 has 19 amino acids. Germline CDR1 is SGHVS and CDR2 is FNYEAQ. CDR3: CASSVRRHLNTGEQETQYF. CDR3 nucleotide sequence: TGTGCCAGCAGCGTACGACGGCATCTCAACACCGGGGAGCAAGAGACCCAGTACTTC. Based on the CDR3 plus reference TRBV7-6 and TRBJ2-5, the full variable domain is GAGVSQSPRYKVTKRGQDVALRCDPISGHVSLYWYRQALGQGPEFLTYFNYEAQQDKSGLPNDRFSAERPEGSISTLTIQRTEQRDSAMYRCASSVRRHLNTGEQETQYFGPGTRLLVL.

In its sample, this clonotype was seen a few times. The chain carries TRBV3-1 and TRBJ1-1; 10 bases align to TRBD1. The trim removed 5 bases at V and 4 bases at J, leaving 10 bases unmatched. CDR1 and CDR2 (germline): LGHDT, YNNKEL (reference sequence). The CDR3 is 16 amino acids. This chain's CDR3 is CASSDRQGARGTEAFF. In DNA form, the CDR3 reads TGTGCCAGCAGCGATCGACAGGGGGCCCGTGGCACTGAAGCTTTCTTT. Together with reference TRBV3-1 and TRBJ1-1, the CDR3 gives the full variable domain: DTAVSQTPKYLVTQMGNDKSIKCEQNLGHDTMYWYKQDSKKFLKIMFSYNNKELIINETVPNRFSPKSPDKAHLNLHINSLELGDSAVYFCASSDRQGARGTEAFFGQGTRLTVV.

The sample holds many counts of this clonotype. This chain connects TRBV7-2 to TRBJ2-5; weak D call: TRBD1 (5 bases). Trimming shortened V by 5 bases and J by 2 bases, and 12 bases separated the two germline ends. The V gene's germline CDR1 is SGHTA and CDR2 FQGNSA. There are 14 residues in the CDR3. CDR3 nucleotide sequence: TGTGCCAGCAGCAGAGGACAAACTCAAGAGACCCAGTACTTC. As protein: CASSRGQTQETQYF.

This clonotype was counted many times. CDR3 amino acids: CASSLVGKPTDTQYF. As DNA, the CDR3 is TGTGCCAGCAGCTTGGTTGGGAAACCCACAGATACGCAGTATTTT. The chain uses TRBV7-2 and TRBJ2-3; no clear D. With 3 bases removed from V and 2 bases from J, the gap between germline ends came to 12 bases. The CDR3 length is 15 residues. CDR1 is SGHTA, CDR2 FQGNSA, per germline. The entire variable domain, with the rest obtained from reference TRBV7-2 and TRBJ2-3, is as follows: GAGVSQSPSNKVTEKGKDVELRCDPISGHTALYWYRQSLGQGLEFLIYFQGNSAPDKSGLPSDRFSAERTGGSVSTLTIQRTQQEDSAVYLCASSLVGKPTDTQYFGPGTRLTVL.

In its sample, this clonotype was seen many times. The V gene is TRBV29-1, the J gene TRBJ1-1, with D unclear. CDR3 length: 14 amino acids. The V end was cut by 4 bases, the J end by 3 bases, with 15 bases between. Per the germline V gene, CDR1 is SQVTM and CDR2 is ANQGSEA. The CDR3 protein is CSVGRRVLDTEAFF. DNA for the CDR3: TGCAGCGTTGGGCGAAGGGTTCTTGACACTGAAGCTTTCTTT.

This clonotype has ten or more counts. This chain's CDR3 is CASSLIAGAGTGELFF. The CDR3 DNA follows: TGTGCCAGCAGCCTCATAGCGGGAGCGGGCACCGGGGAGCTGTTTTTT. This chain connects TRBV3-1 to TRBJ2-2; 9 bases are a match to TRBD2. V lost 4 bases to trimming and J lost 4 bases; unmatched junction nucleotides: 7. The CDR3 has 16 amino acids. The germline CDR1 and CDR2 sequences are LGHDT and YNNKEL (reference sequence).

This clonotype qualifies as medium-sized. This chain connects TRBV6-5 to TRBJ1-2, with D possibly matching TRBD1 (5 bases). V lost 5 bases and J lost 6, with 19 bases in between. Germline V lookup: CDR1 MNHEY, CDR2 SVGAGI. The CDR3 totals 15 residues. In nucleotides, the CDR3 is TGTGCCAGCAGTCCCGGGACCGCTGAATACGATGGCTACACCTTC. Its translation: CASSPGTAEYDGYTF.

This clonotype was counted at least ten times. This chain uses TRBV5-1 with TRBJ1-1, with TRBD1 matching over 7 bases. Unmatched junction bases numbered 5, after V lost 1 base and J lost 5 bases. CDR1 and CDR2 from the germline V gene are SGHRS and YFSETQ. The CDR3 totals 14 residues. CDR3 residues: CASSLFQGGTEAFF. CDR3 nucleotide sequence: TGCGCCAGCAGCTTGTTCCAGGGGGGGACTGAAGCTTTCTTT.

This clonotype was seen ten or more times. The V call is TRBV7-9, the J call TRBJ2-1; 8 bases agree with TRBD1. CDR3 length: 16 amino acids. V lost 8 bases to trimming and J lost 6 bases; unmatched junction nucleotides: 15. Germline-derived CDR1 and CDR2 are SEHNR and FQNEAQ (reference sequence). In DNA, the CDR3 is TGTGCCAGCGTCCTCCCTACCAGGGGGACAGGCAATGAGCAGTTCTTC. Protein product: CASVLPTRGTGNEQFF.

This clonotype was counted many times. The gene calls are TRBV9 and TRBJ1-1, with D possibly TRBD1 on 5 matching bases. From germline, CDR1 is SGDLS and CDR2 YYNGEE. CDR3 length: 14 amino acids. V lost 0 bases and J 0 bases, leaving 6 bases between the germline ends. In nucleotides, the CDR3 is TGTGCCAGCAGCGTAGGACAGATGAACACTGAAGCTTTCTTT. It codes for CASSVGQMNTEAFF.

This clonotype was seen just once. The gene calls are TRBV5-5 and TRBJ2-3; D may be TRBD1 (5 bases). Germline CDR1 and CDR2: SGHKS and YYEKEE (reference sequence). V shed 7 bases and J shed 0 bases, with 9 bases lying between them. The CDR3 loop spans 13 amino acids. The CDR3 spells CASLGPSTDTQYF. The DNA for the CDR3 is TGTGCCAGCTTGGGGCCGAGCACAGATACGCAGTATTTT.

A word on this clonotype: One end of the junction does not line up with germline, which may come from a read error. V gene TRBV9 combines with J gene TRBJ2-3, with 8 nucleotides matching TRBD2. This CDR3 contains 16 residues. Germline V CDR1 and CDR2: SGDLS, YYNGEE. Here the CDR3 reads CASSVTPSGREDKQYF. CDR3 sequence (DNA): TGTGCCAGCAGCGTAACCCCGTCCGGGAGGGAGGATAAGCAGTATTTT. Complete variable domain (other parts from reference TRBV9 and TRBJ2-3): DSGVTQTPKHLITATGQRVTLRCSPRSGDLSVYWYQQSLDQGLQFLIQYYNGEERAKGNILERFSAQQFPDLHSELNLSSLELGDSALYFCASSVTPSGREDKQYFGPGTRLTVL.

In its sample, this clonotype was seen many times. This chain connects TRBV12-3 or TRBV12-4 to TRBJ2-6; no clear D gene. The V end lost 3 bases, the J end lost 4 bases, and 7 bases lay between the germline ends. This CDR3 is built from 14 residues. The CDR3 coding sequence is TGTGCCAGCAGTTTGGGCTCGGGGGCCAACGTCCTGACTTTC. This sequence encodes CASSLGSGANVLTF.

The sample holds many counts of this clonotype. V usage is TRBV5-1 and J usage is TRBJ2-1, with a tentative D call TRBD1 (5 bases). In germline, CDR1 is SGHRS, CDR2 YFSETQ. V was pared by 0 bases and J by 3 bases, with 7 bases between. CDR3 length: 14 amino acids. The CDR3 DNA sequence: TGCGCCAGCAGCTTGGGGGGCGGCTACAATGAGCAGTTCTTC. Amino acids: CASSLGGGYNEQFF.

This clonotype was detected many times. This chain joins TRBV5-1 and TRBJ2-3; maybe TRBD1 (6 bases). Germline V gives CDR1 SGHRS, CDR2 YFSETQ. The CDR3 is made up of 14 amino acids. Trimming cost V 5 bases and J 2 bases, with 12 bases left between them. CDR3 coding DNA: TGCGCCAGCAGTCAGGACAGACTCACAGATACGCAGTATTTT. Its translation: CASSQDRLTDTQYF. Full variable domain (outside the CDR3, taken from reference TRBV5-1 and TRBJ2-3): KAGVTQTPRYLIKTRGQQVTLSCSPISGHRSVSWYQQTPGQGLQFLFEYFSETQRNKGNFPGRFSGRQFSNSRSEMNVSTLELGDSALYLCASSQDRLTDTQYFGPGTRLTVL.

V usage is TRBV4-2 and J usage is TRBJ2-4; D is uncertain. CDR3 length: 11 amino acids. V lost 1 base to trimming and J lost 9 bases, with 4 bases between them. Germline V gene data show CDR1 as LGHNA and CDR2 as YNFKEQ. The CDR3 DNA sequence: TGTGCCAGCAGCCAAGTAGGCATTCAGTACTTC. Translated: CASSQVGIQYF.

This clonotype was recorded at least ten times. The rearrangement uses TRBV10-3 and TRBJ2-3; 10 bases fit TRBD1. The germline V gene has CDR1 ENHRY and CDR2 SYGVKD. Unmatched junction bases numbered 2, after V lost 4 bases and J lost 4 bases. The CDR3 consists of 14 residues. For the CDR3, the DNA is TGTGCCATCAGTGGGGGACAGGGGCCAGATACGCAGTATTTT. The encoded protein is CAISGGQGPDTQYF.

This clonotype was counted ten times or more. The chain employs TRBV28 and TRBJ1-1, with D hard to call. Trimming took 7 bases from V and 3 from J, leaving 6 bases between them. Germline assignment: CDR1 MDHEN and CDR2 SYDVKM. CDR3 length: 11 residues. The CDR3 DNA reads as TGTGCCAGCATGAAGCACACTGAAGCTTTCTTT. Translated: CASMKHTEAFF.

Comment on this clonotype: This may stem from a read error, because a much larger clone lies one nucleotide away. The chain has TRBV14 and TRBJ2-1, with a possible D match to TRBD2 (5 bases). V gave up 4 bases and J gave up 3 bases, with 10 bases separating them. Germline values: CDR1 SGHDN, CDR2 FVKESK. CDR3 size: 14 residues. CDR3 bases: TGTGCCAGCAGCCCGGGGTATCGCTACAATGAGCAGTTCTTC. This codes for CASSPGYRYNEQFF.

This clonotype was observed at least ten times. This chain joins TRBV15 and TRBJ2-7; 10 bases line up with TRBD1. The CDR3 is 14 amino acids. V shed 5 bases and J 1 base; nucleotides not matched to a gene: 2. CDR1 and CDR2 (germline): LNHNV, YYDKDF (reference sequence). The CDR3 sequence is CATSLGQGSYEQYF. DNA of the CDR3: TGTGCCACCAGCCTGGGACAGGGGTCCTACGAGCAGTACTTC.

This clonotype was detected ten times or more. This rearrangement joins TRBV2 to TRBJ1-1; no firm D call. This CDR3 is built from 14 residues. Germline V gives CDR1 SNHLY, CDR2 FYNNEI. V was pared by 7 bases and J by 1 base, with 13 bases between. CDR3 nucleotide sequence: TGTGCCAGCATTTCGGAACGGCAGAACACTGAAGCTTTCTTT. Translating it yields CASISERQNTEAFF. Together with reference TRBV2 and TRBJ1-1, the CDR3 gives the full variable domain: EPEVTQTPSHQVTQMGQEVILRCVPISNHLYFYWYRQILGQKVEFLVSFYNNEISEKSEIFDDQFSVERPDGSNFTLKIRSTKLEDSAMYFCASISERQNTEAFFGQGTRLTVV.

The chain links TRBV29-1 to TRBJ2-3; no clear D gene. CDR3 length: 12 residues. V lost 2 bases to trimming and J lost 3 bases, with 6 bases between them. Germline values: CDR1 SQVTM, CDR2 ANQGSEA. CDR3 nucleotide sequence: TGCAGCGTTGAACCCCGGACAGATACGCAGTATTTT. It codes for CSVEPRTDTQYF.